The sequence of this T cell receptor beta chain was determined in a study of cytomegalovirus exposure and HLA in healthy donors (dated by TCRdb to about 2017). For context, the study as a whole: According to an earlier analysis of several hundred of the donors, about 190 million T cells yielded over 90 million unique TCR beta sequences and 276 Gb of sequence data. Four or five DR-DQ haplotypes were handled as single units for association and clustering because linkage in the cohort was strong. The later analysis used no new phenotypic data to find candidate immune exposures, relying instead on TCR beta sequences and their occurrence across donors. In an earlier analysis of 587 of the donors, high-throughput TCR beta sequencing was used to judge whether each TCR beta V gene segment behaved as functional or pseudogenic. A separate validation cohort of roughly 130 different subjects was used in addition to the roughly 620-subject first cohort. Donor age, sex, ethnicity and CMV serostatus were compiled alongside the repertoire data. In a later analysis, previously published TCR beta repertoires from hundreds of donors were re-analyzed and high-resolution HLA genotyping was added so that TCR occurrence patterns could be studied. Among 398 genotyped donors of the cohort, an average of approximately 220,000 unique TCR beta nucleotide sequences was sequenced per donor, of which roughly 17% were non-productive. The T cell repertoires of 666 subjects were profiled by immunosequencing and related to cytomegalovirus serostatus. HLA typing included class I and class II loci at four-digit resolution. Of the roughly 400 genotyped donors, approximately 80% fell in the genetic ancestry cluster associated with self-reported Caucasian donors. The study aimed to test whether signatures of past pathogen exposure could be identified by cataloging public T cell receptors. About 310 gigabases of sequencing data and tens of millions of unique TCR sequences were included in an early release covering around 650 HLA-typed donors. To predict cytomegalovirus infection status, the study combined high-throughput TCR immunosequencing, statistical association of individual TCRs with disease status, and machine learning. Genome-wide SNP genotypes for about three fifths of the roughly 670 donors were used in a later genetic analysis, which treated that subset as a discovery cohort. The number of donors typed differed by locus, with about 629-630 for A, B, C, DRB1 and DQB1, around 520 for DQA1, over 600 for DPA1, and some 440 for DPB1. All discovery cohort repertoires had been generated on a single sequencing platform. On the study overall, not on this receptor specifically: Because some donors lacked HLA typing at each locus, the association tests relied only on the typed subset. Immune exposure information for the cohort was limited to CMV serostatus. Correlated functional status among segregating V segments might reflect linkage disequilibrium, but an unknown experimental factor could not be ruled out. Some IMGT-functional V segments, including TRBV6-2 and TRBV6-3, could not be distinguished by the 87-base-pair reads and were therefore excluded. Compared with the roughly 600-donor mean, donors in an Asian-associated ancestry cluster had fewer N-insertions in productive TCRs, according to a later genetic analysis. Presence/absence analyses assumed roughly uniform sequencing depth across donors, an assumption that may not hold. In a later analysis, most CMV-associated TCR beta chains were found to appear HLA-restricted, with HLA associations seemingly driven largely by CMV exposure. Only TCR beta chains were sequenced in this cohort, and the absence of alpha or paired-chain data limited detectable features. Because counts were too low, seventeen rarely observed V segments, including chromosome 9 orphons, were excluded from the earlier analysis of 500 to 700 of the donors. A cluster of highly shared sequence variants was judged likely to be a technical artifact of the sequencing pipeline. The study listed 164 TCR beta chains as associated with cytomegalovirus. Compared with equally common non-associated chains, HLA-associated TCR beta chains in a later analysis were more clonally expanded and had lower generation probabilities. In vitro tests confirmed that a few of the cytomegalovirus-associated TCR beta chains recognize cytomegalovirus antigens. Assigning TCR associations to individual alleles was difficult when HLA alleles, especially DR and DQ, strongly co-occurred. In an earlier analysis of approximately 600 of the donors, most TCR beta V segments were observed in productive rearrangements about 90% or about 30% of the time, broadly matching IMGT annotations. Several of the top co-occurrence clusters appeared to be linked to parvovirus B19, influenza, CMV and Epstein-Barr virus, according to a later analysis. A further reported finding was that TCR beta sequences accurately predicted the HLA-A and HLA-B alleles for most subjects in the first cohort. According to a later analysis, TCR association rates differed among HLA loci, with DRB1 alleles showing the most associated TCRs and HLA-C alleles showing the fewest. Most TCR sequences were seen in very few donors, while some public TCRs were found in many individuals. The classifier was reported to diagnose cytomegalovirus status with high specificity and sensitivity in both the original cohort and the validation cohort. A later analysis associated approximately 17,000 TCR beta sequences with specific HLA alleles at a false discovery rate of 0.05. A later genetic analysis associated a missense DCLRE1C variant with V-gene and J-gene trimming of TCR beta chains, and an independent cohort replicated the association. It was suggested by the authors that the approach could potentially be generalized to other disease states and immunological phenotypes.

This clone showed up just a few times. Its antigen target is currently unknown. No much larger clone exists at a distance of one base, and base qualities are not known. In total, fewer than 750 healthy bone marrow donors made up the cohort. At the time of sampling, every cohort member was nominally healthy, though immune exposures that went unrecorded were likely present. The donor tested CMV seronegative, placing the donor among the roughly 340 seronegative members of the cohort. Every donor gave a peripheral blood sample, and the peripheral blood mononuclear cells from that sample were used for TCR beta sequencing. Genomic DNA extraction from the blood cell samples was performed with the Qiagen DNeasy Blood Extraction Kit. V sheds 1 base and J sheds 0 bases, leaving 12 bases between their ends. The CDR3 starts with the cysteine, ends with the phenylalanine, and has 16 residues. Of all the DNA, just the CDR3 is kept, 48 bases in frame from base 1. Looking up the germline V gene yields CDR1 KGHSH and CDR2 LQKENI.

Libraries came from the immunoSEQ multiplex PCR assay. For the multiplex PCR, a mixture combining 60 forward primers for TCR Vbeta segments and 13 reverse primers for TCR Jbeta segments was used. The CDR3 region of rearranged TCR beta genes was amplified from genomic DNA by a multiplex PCR assay. The Illumina HiSeq System was used to sequence the amplified TCR beta libraries as 87-base-pair reads. Under the source paper's analysis protocol: Across the 700 or so repertoires, a later analysis counted 60 million to 90 million unique TCR beta chains, around 11 million of which were shared by at least two donors. Raw reads were error-corrected and collapsed into unique sequences by a nearest-neighbor algorithm in which closely related sequences were merged to remove PCR and sequencing errors. V, D and J gene segments were assigned by aligning CDR3 sequences to IMGT reference sequences. Each retained sequence needed at least a six-nucleotide match to both a V gene segment and a J gene segment. A rearrangement counted as productive if the CDR3 had no stop codons and remained in frame with V and J, and every other rearrangement counted as non-productive. Following IMGT convention, CDR3 was defined as the stretch from the second conserved V-encoded cysteine to the conserved J-encoded phenylalanine. The earlier analysis of a few hundred of the donors excluded any sequence lacking an unambiguous match to a single V gene segment. In an earlier analysis of almost 600 of the donors, a V segment was called functional when productive rearrangements were above 56.7%, and segregating when the standard deviation between donors exceeded 5%. A statistical classification framework was built to diagnose cytomegalovirus status from the catalog of TCR beta chain sequences. In a later analysis, V and J genes were assigned by comparing TCR nucleotide sequences against IMGT/GENE-DB human TR gene sequences. A later analysis assigned CDR3 sequences and most-parsimonious VDJ recombination scenarios with the TCRdist pipeline. In a later analysis, every TCR beta chain was defined by the combination of its CDR3 amino acid sequence and its V-gene family, and reads without a unique V-gene family were dropped. To address suspected cross-contamination and a sequencing artifact, a later analysis removed a few hundred highly shared, low-generation-probability nucleotide sequences. In a later analysis, a clonal expansion index for each public chain was calculated from normalized within-repertoire ranks of inferred template counts. Generation probabilities in a later analysis came from a VDJ recombination model fitted to out-of-frame rearrangements, and those results were checked against IGoR. A later analysis scored TCR-TCR, TCR-HLA and TCR-CMV co-occurrence with hypergeometric tests, applying a repertoire-size bias correction to TCR pairs. In a later analysis, false discovery rates were estimated by permuting HLA or CMV assignments 20 times. A later analysis grouped co-occurring TCRs with DBSCAN, adding TCRdist sequence similarity when clustering within HLA-allele-positive subsets. For co-occurrence clustering, repertoires with fewer than 30,000 or more than 120,000 public chains were excluded, along with four to six repertoires with anomalous nucleotide sharing. TCRdb retrieved this table from immuneACCESS and kept in-frame rearrangements only. Not all clones are present; in checked studies, unresolved V genes account for under half, and no reason is known for the remainder. That table is the source of V, J and clone size, and D and trimming were worked out from the DNA. This sample has about 130,000 clones in its table, and approximately 86% of those were observed once. The leading ten clones occupy about 1.8% of the sample.

The TCR originated in a boy aged 10-17 years in good health and CMV-seronegative. Sequencing was performed on PBMCs. Recombination linked TRBV18 to TRBJ1-1, with the D gene too uncertain to name. The sequenced DNA: TGTGCCAGCTCACCACTAGCAGTAAACATGAACACTGAAGCTTTCTTT. It encodes CASSPLAVNMNTEAFF.